The 13 T cell receptor beta chains reported below all come from one sample, sequenced in a study of T cell changes during pregnancy in multiple sclerosis. Profiled with immunoSEQ multiplex PCR; TCRdb holds only in-frame clones, not every one. Of tens of thousands of clones listed, 75% to 90% were seen once; the top ten hold approximately 1.5%. Source: peripheral blood, taken in the first trimester of pregnancy. All receptors derive from a female donor in good health, enrolled as a control in a pregnancy study.

DNA for the CDR3: TGTGCCAGCAGTGAGCTAGCGGGAGGGTCCGGGGAGCTGTTTTTT. It encodes CASSELAGGSGELFF. The chain is built from TRBV6-1 and TRBJ2-2; 12 nucleotides match TRBD2. Looked up from germline, CDR1 is MNHNS and CDR2 is SASEGT. The V gene end was trimmed by 3 bases and the J gene end by 6 bases; junction bases not matched to a gene: 2. The CDR3 length is 15 residues.

The chain links TRBV28 to TRBJ1-2; D possibly corresponds to TRBD1 (5 bases). Per germline, CDR1 MDHEN and CDR2 SYDVKM. V was shortened by 6 bases and J by 1 base, with 15 bases between the two germline ends. This CDR3 region has 15 residues. As DNA, the CDR3 is TGTGCCAGCAGCAGCTGGGGCAAGCTTAACTATGGCTACACCTTC. As protein: CASSSWGKLNYGYTF.

The rearrangement links TRBV18 to TRBJ2-3, with no clear D. Per germline, CDR1 KGHSH and CDR2 LQKENI. The CDR3 is 15 residues long. V was pared by 0 bases and J by 2 bases, with 9 bases between. The CDR3 DNA sequence: TGTGCCAGCTCACCACCCGCAGGAAACACAGATACGCAGTATTTT. Translation gives CASSPPAGNTDTQYF.

CDR3 amino acids: CASSTTDVTEAFF. The DNA for the CDR3 is TGTGCCAGCAGCACGACAGACGTCACTGAAGCTTTCTTT. V usage is TRBV5-5 and J usage is TRBJ1-1, with a tentative D call TRBD1 (5 bases). V lost 4 bases, J lost 4 bases, and 11 bases lay in between. Germline-derived CDR1 and CDR2 are SGHKS and YYEKEE (reference sequence). This CDR3 comprises 13 residues.

This chain uses TRBV2 with TRBJ1-6, with 7 bases lining up with TRBD1. V lost 0 bases, J lost 4 bases, and 0 bases stayed unmatched. CDR3 length: 15 amino acids. Germline V gene sequence: CDR1 SNHLY, CDR2 FYNNEI. The CDR3 loop is CASSEATGYNSPLHF. The CDR3, as DNA: TGTGCCAGCAGTGAAGCGACAGGGTATAATTCACCCCTCCACTTT.

The chain joins TRBV6-6 to TRBJ2-1; D perhaps matches TRBD2 (5 bases). Germline CDR1 is MNHNY and CDR2 is SVGAGI (reference sequence). The CDR3 is 13 amino acids. The V gene lost 6 bases and the J gene lost 10 bases, with 16 bases spanning the gap. In nucleotides, the CDR3 is TGTGCCAGCAGATATGACGGTCCGGGGGAGCAGTTCTTC. Amino acid sequence: CASRYDGPGEQFF.

This clone was picked up a small number of times. The chain couples TRBV7-9 to TRBJ2-5; 7 nucleotides align to TRBD1. The V segment lost 4 bases and the J segment 2 bases; nucleotides outside the gene matches: 16. CDR1 SEHNR and CDR2 FQNEAQ come from the germline V gene (reference sequence). This CDR3 comprises 18 residues. CDR3 sequence reads: CASSSTPLLRDRQETQYF. As DNA, the CDR3 is TGTGCCAGCAGCTCTACACCCCTACTCCGGGACAGACAAGAGACCCAGTACTTC.

This chain connects TRBV10-3 to TRBJ2-3; 8 bases map to TRBD1. This CDR3 region has 15 residues. Germline loops: CDR1 ENHRY, CDR2 SYGVKD. Trimming took 6 bases from V and 0 from J; bases not matched to a gene: 5. The CDR3 nucleotides read TGTGCCATCAGAAATGGACAGGGAAGCACAGATACGCAGTATTTT. Residues: CAIRNGQGSTDTQYF.

The chain uses TRBV4-3 and TRBJ2-7; 7 bases map to TRBD1. From germline, CDR1 is LGHNA and CDR2 YSLEER. The CDR3 spans 17 residues. With 0 bases clipped from V and 0 bases from J, the junction kept 8 bases outside the gene matches. CDR3 sequence: CASSQDVRGTASYEQYF. Here the CDR3 DNA reads TGCGCCAGCAGCCAAGATGTAAGAGGGACAGCCTCCTACGAGCAGTACTTC.

V usage is TRBV6-5 and J usage is TRBJ2-3; 10 bases are shared with TRBD2. Germline trimming cut 3 bases from V and 2 bases from J; bases unmatched to any gene: 2. The CDR3 length is 15 residues. CDR1 is MNHEY and CDR2 is SVGAGI in the germline V gene. The CDR3 DNA is TGTGCCAGCAGTTATAGCGGGGGGCCCACAGATACGCAGTATTTT. Protein: CASSYSGGPTDTQYF.

This chain connects TRBV30 to TRBJ2-7; 8 bases are shared with TRBD1. V lost 0 bases, J lost 0 bases, and 4 bases stayed unmatched. Germline CDR1 is GTSNPN and CDR2 is SVGIG (reference sequence). The CDR3 extends over 15 amino acids. The CDR3 here is CAWSVPGQVSYEQYF. For the CDR3, the DNA is TGTGCCTGGAGTGTACCGGGACAGGTCTCCTACGAGCAGTACTTC.

The chain carries TRBV29-1 and TRBJ1-5; 7 bases line up with TRBD1. Germline assignment: CDR1 SQVTM and CDR2 ANQGSEA. The V and J ends lost 7 bases and 6 bases, in that order; junction bases with no gene match: 9. This CDR3 has 13 residues. CDR3 amino acids: CSAQGQGGQPQHF. The CDR3 nucleotides read TGCAGCGCACAGGGGCAGGGGGGTCAGCCCCAGCATTTT. Together with reference TRBV29-1 and TRBJ1-5, the CDR3 gives the full variable domain: SAVISQKPSRDICQRGTSLTIQCQVDSQVTMMFWYRQQPGQSLTLIATANQGSEATYESGFVIDKFPISRPNLTFSTLTVSNMSPEDSSIYLCSAQGQGGQPQHFGDGTRLSIL.

This sequence joins TRBV5-4 and TRBJ1-4, with 9 bases that match TRBD1. The CDR3 totals 18 residues. After removal of 0 bases from V and 5 bases from J, the junction contained 11 bases not matched to a gene. Per the germline V gene, CDR1 is SGHNT and CDR2 is YYREEE (reference sequence). Here the CDR3 DNA reads TGTGCCAGCAGCTTGGGGGGGACAGGGCAATCGGGAAATGAAAAACTGTTTTTT. Translation: CASSLGGTGQSGNEKLFF. The full variable domain, in which reference TRBV5-4 and TRBJ1-4 provide the parts outside the CDR3, is ETGVTQSPTHLIKTRGQQVTLRCSSQSGHNTVSWYQQALGQGPQFIFQYYREEENGRGNFPPRFSGLQFPNYSSELNVNALELDDSALYLCASSLGGTGQSGNEKLFFGSGTQLSVL.